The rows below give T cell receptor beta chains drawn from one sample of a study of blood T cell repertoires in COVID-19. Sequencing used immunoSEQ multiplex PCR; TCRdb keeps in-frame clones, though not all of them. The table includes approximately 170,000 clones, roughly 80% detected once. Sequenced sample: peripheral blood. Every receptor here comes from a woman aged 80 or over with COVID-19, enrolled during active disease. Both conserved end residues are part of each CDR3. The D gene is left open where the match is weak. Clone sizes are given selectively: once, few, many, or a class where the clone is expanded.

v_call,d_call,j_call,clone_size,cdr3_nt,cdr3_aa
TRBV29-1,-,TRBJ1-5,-,TGCAGCGTCGCGACGGCCACCGGGGGTCAGCCCCAGCATTTT,CSVATATGGQPQHF
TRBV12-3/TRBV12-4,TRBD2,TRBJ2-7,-,TGTGCCAGCGGACTAGAAGCCTACGAGCAGTACTTC,CASGLEAYEQYF
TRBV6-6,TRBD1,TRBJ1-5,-,TGTGCCAGCAGCCGGGACAGGGGTAGCAATCAGCCCCAGCATTTT,CASSRDRGSNQPQHF
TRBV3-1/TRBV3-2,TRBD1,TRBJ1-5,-,TGTGCCAGCAGCATACAGGGGGCCCGTCAGCCCCAGCATTTT,CASSIQGARQPQHF
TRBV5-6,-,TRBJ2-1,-,TGTGCCAGCAGCTTGGGATCGCGGGCCTACAATGAGCAGTTCTTC,CASSLGSRAYNEQFF
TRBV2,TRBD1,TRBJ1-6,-,TGTGCCAGCATCCAGGGGGCGCATTCTTATTCACCCCTCCACTTT,CASIQGAHSYSPLHF
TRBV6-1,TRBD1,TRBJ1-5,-,TGTGCCAGCAGTGAAGCCGGGACAGGGCCACTGAATCAGCCCCAGCATTTT,CASSEAGTGPLNQPQHF
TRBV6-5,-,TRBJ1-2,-,TGTGCCAGCAGTTACGTTGCGGGTGGAAGTGGCTACACCTTC,CASSYVAGGSGYTF
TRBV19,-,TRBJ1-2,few,TGTGCCAGTAGTATAGGAGGCACCAACTATGGCTACACCTTC,CASSIGGTNYGYTF
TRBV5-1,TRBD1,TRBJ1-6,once,TGCGCCAGCAGCTTCGGACAGGGCAGGGGATCCTATAATTCACCCCTCCACTTT,CASSFGQGRGSYNSPLHF